The source of this T cell receptor beta chain is a study of CD8 T cells in ankylosing spondylitis. Study results and caveats: Ankylosing spondylitis blood seemed to carry a telltale TCR beta motif made of seven or eight highly homologous variants. A subset of motif variants has previously been described in the synovial fluid and blood of reactive arthritis. The authors reported significant enrichment of disease-linked clones in matched ankylosing spondylitis synovial fluid.

From the 5' RACE reads, TCRdb called clonotypes with MiXCR, one entry per CDR3 protein. Of about 240,000 distinct CDR3 sequences in the sample, about 9.1% were seen once. This clonotype was counted at least ten times. Its antigen is as yet unknown. Germline CDR1 and CDR2: DFQATT and SNEGSKA (reference sequence). This CDR3 contains 14 residues. V trimming: 5 bases; J trimming: 7 bases; junction bases outside the gene matches: 9. This TCR came from a male donor with ankylosing spondylitis or in good health (not recorded which). V is TRBV20-1 and J is TRBJ2-2, with 8 bases aligning to TRBD1. The specimen was blood, either unsorted or a sorted T cell fraction (not recorded which). The CDR3 sequence: CSAGRGRGSGELFF. As DNA, the CDR3 is TGCAGTGCTGGCAGGGGGCGAGGAAGCGGGGAGCTGTTTTTT.